A selection of T cell receptor beta chains follows, all from one sample in a study of cytomegalovirus exposure and HLA in healthy donors. Sequenced by immunoSEQ multiplex PCR; TCRdb stores in-frame clones only, minus some. The sample gives some 130,000 clones, 55% to 75% of which show up once; 1.5% to 2% is in the top ten. Input material: PBMCs. The receptors were sampled from a man aged 25-40 years in good health and CMV-seropositive. CDR3s include the opening cysteine and the closing phenylalanine or tryptophan. The D gene is left open where the match is weak. Size is omitted from some rows. Given values are once, few, many or a class for expanded clones.

>TRBV19|NA|TRBD2|TRBJ2-7
CASSIRGTSGYEQYF
TGTGCCAGTAGTATACGGGGGACTAGCGGTTACGAGCAGTACTTC
>TRBV28|NA|NA|TRBJ2-4
CASSRGAVLAKNIQYF
TGTGCCAGCAGCCGGGGGGCAGTTTTAGCCAAAAACATTCAGTACTTC
>TRBV10-3|NA|NA|TRBJ2-4
CAISGVQNIQYF
TGTGCCATCAGCGGGGTTCAAAACATTCAGTACTTC
>TRBV7-2|NA|TRBD2|TRBJ2-5
CASSWRIAGEETQYF
TGTGCCAGCAGCTGGCGGATAGCGGGTGAAGAGACCCAGTACTTC
>TRBV4-3|NA|TRBD1|TRBJ2-7
CASSRWDRGGNEQYF
TGCGCCAGCAGCCGCTGGGACAGGGGGGGTAACGAGCAGTACTTC
>TRBV2|NA|NA|TRBJ2-6
CASSEEGGRESGANVLTF
TGTGCCAGCAGTGAAGAGGGGGGGCGAGAGTCTGGGGCCAACGTCCTGACTTTC
>TRBV18|NA|NA|TRBJ2-3
CASSVVQDTDTQYF
TGTGCCAGCTCAGTTGTACAGGATACAGATACGCAGTATTTT
>TRBV28|NA|TRBD1|TRBJ1-5
CASSRRDRDNQPQHF
TGTGCCAGCAGTCGCCGGGACAGGGACAATCAGCCCCAGCATTTT
>TRBV11-3|once|NA|TRBJ2-7
CASSLDGPGGIYEQYF
TGTGCCAGCAGCTTAGATGGGCCCGGGGGAATCTACGAGCAGTACTTC
>TRBV13|NA|NA|TRBJ2-7
CASRLQGAYEQYF
TGTGCTTCCAGGCTACAGGGAGCCTACGAGCAGTACTTC
>TRBV4-2|few|NA|TRBJ2-7
CASSQDYGQTYEQYF
TGTGCCAGCAGCCAAGATTACGGACAGACCTACGAGCAGTACTTC
>TRBV2|NA|NA|TRBJ1-3
CASSASGLMVRSGNTIYF
TGTGCCAGCAGTGCCAGTGGGCTTATGGTTCGGTCTGGAAACACCATATATTTT
>TRBV29-1|few|TRBD1|TRBJ1-4
CSGKQGANEKLFF
TGCAGCGGAAAACAGGGGGCTAATGAAAAACTGTTTTTT
>TRBV28|few|NA|TRBJ2-6
CASSLEPGTSSSGANVLTF
TGTGCCAGCAGTTTAGAGCCAGGGACTTCCAGCTCTGGGGCCAACGTCCTGACTTTC
>TRBV29-1|NA|TRBD1|TRBJ1-2
CSVERDRGNGYTF
TGCAGCGTTGAGCGGGACAGGGGGAACGGCTACACCTTC
>TRBV6-5|NA|TRBD2|TRBJ2-5
CASSYSASGQETQYF
TGTGCCAGCAGTTACTCCGCTAGCGGACAAGAGACCCAGTACTTC
>TRBV25-1|few|NA|TRBJ2-1
CASSERKSSYNEQFF
TGTGCCAGCAGTGAACGCAAGAGCTCCTACAATGAGCAGTTCTTC
>TRBV6-9|NA|NA|TRBJ1-1
CASYDRGGTNTEAFF
TGTGCCAGCTATGATCGGGGGGGGACAAACACTGAAGCTTTCTTT
>TRBV6-6|NA|NA|TRBJ1-2
CASSYSTDYGYTF
TGTGCCAGCAGTTACTCTACAGACTATGGCTACACCTTC
>TRBV14|NA|TRBD1|TRBJ1-3
CASSQRGTGLGNTIYF
TGTGCCAGCAGCCAGCGGGGGACAGGGCTCGGAAACACCATATATTTT
>TRBV29-1|NA|NA|TRBJ2-7
CSVWGRGYEQYF
TGCAGCGTTTGGGGCAGGGGCTACGAGCAGTACTTC
>TRBV4-2|few|TRBD1|TRBJ1-1
CASSAGGGTGGDTEAFF
TGTGCCAGCAGCGCCGGCGGAGGGACAGGGGGGGACACTGAAGCTTTCTTT
>TRBV11-2|NA|NA|TRBJ1-1
CASSLGEWWGTEAFF
TGTGCCAGCAGCTTAGGGGAGTGGTGGGGCACTGAAGCTTTCTTT
>TRBV29-1|once|TRBD2|TRBJ2-7
CSVDGTSGSYEQYF
TGCAGCGTTGACGGGACAAGCGGGAGCTACGAGCAGTACTTC
>TRBV6-1|NA|TRBD2|TRBJ2-7
CASSEGRLAASYEQYF
TGTGCCAGCAGTGAAGGAAGACTAGCGGCCTCCTACGAGCAGTACTTC
>TRBV7-8|NA|NA|TRBJ2-5
CASSLAGSQETQYF
TGTGCCAGCAGCTTAGCGGGGAGTCAAGAGACCCAGTACTTC
>TRBV28|few|NA|TRBJ1-5
CASKGDSNQPQHF
TGTGCCAGCAAGGGGGATAGCAATCAGCCCCAGCATTTT
>TRBV5-1|NA|NA|TRBJ2-3
CASSLGRSTDTQYF
TGCGCCAGCAGCTTGGGCAGGAGCACAGATACGCAGTATTTT
>TRBV10-3|NA|NA|TRBJ2-3
CAISERPRDTQYF
TGTGCCATCAGTGAACGGCCGCGGGATACGCAGTATTTT
>TRBV5-4|once|TRBD1|TRBJ2-1
CASSSRQGYNEQFF
TGTGCCAGCAGCTCCCGACAGGGGTACAATGAGCAGTTCTTC
>TRBV28|NA|TRBD2|TRBJ2-2
CASKDGGAQFANTGELFF
TGTGCCAGCAAAGACGGGGGGGCTCAGTTCGCGAACACCGGGGAGCTGTTTTTT
>TRBV7-9|NA|NA|TRBJ2-7
CASSFTGISDEQYF
TGTGCCAGCAGCTTTACAGGGATTAGCGACGAGCAGTACTTC
>TRBV5-1|few|NA|TRBJ2-7
CASSPVGDDYEQYF
TGCGCCAGCAGCCCGGTGGGCGATGACTACGAGCAGTACTTC
>TRBV10-3|few|TRBD2|TRBJ2-7
CAISESWLAGAYEQYF
TGTGCCATCAGTGAGTCGTGGCTAGCGGGAGCCTACGAGCAGTACTTC
>TRBV16|once|TRBD1|TRBJ1-1
CASSQWWDSDGEAFF
TGTGCCAGCAGCCAATGGTGGGACAGCGACGGTGAAGCTTTCTTT
>TRBV6-1|NA|NA|TRBJ1-2
CASSEDGFYGYTF
TGTGCCAGCAGTGAAGACGGGTTCTATGGCTACACCTTC
>TRBV10-3|NA|NA|TRBJ2-1
CAISMGEHEQFF
TGTGCCATCAGTATGGGAGAGCATGAGCAGTTCTTC
>TRBV9|NA|NA|TRBJ1-2
CASSVDRLYGYTF
TGTGCCAGCAGCGTAGACAGGCTGTATGGCTACACCTTC
>TRBV2|NA|TRBD1|TRBJ1-2
CASNKDRAGGYTF
TGTGCCAGCAACAAGGACAGGGCCGGTGGCTACACCTTC
>TRBV7-8|NA|NA|TRBJ2-1
CASSLPTLGRSDYNEQFF
TGTGCCAGCAGCTTACCGACTTTGGGGAGATCAGACTACAATGAGCAGTTCTTC
>TRBV2|NA|TRBD1|TRBJ2-5
CASSKPGQIETQYF
TGTGCCAGCAGTAAACCGGGACAGATCGAGACCCAGTACTTC
>TRBV7-9|NA|NA|TRBJ1-1
CASIQTGASNTEAFF
TGTGCCAGCATCCAAACAGGTGCTTCGAACACTGAAGCTTTCTTT
>TRBV4-2|NA|TRBD2|TRBJ2-1
CASSQGLAETYNEQFF
TGTGCCAGCAGCCAAGGACTAGCGGAAACCTACAATGAGCAGTTCTTC
>TRBV4-3|NA|TRBD1|TRBJ1-2
CASSQGQGASPPRGYTF
TGCGCCAGCAGCCAAGGACAGGGGGCATCCCCCCCTAGGGGCTACACCTTC
>TRBV10-3|NA|TRBD1|TRBJ2-7
CAIGDSLSYEQYF
TGTGCCATCGGGGACAGCCTCTCCTACGAGCAGTACTTC
>TRBV7-2|NA|NA|TRBJ2-3
CASSLVRENTDTQYF
TGTGCCAGCAGCTTAGTACGAGAAAACACAGATACGCAGTATTTT
>TRBV9|NA|NA|TRBJ2-3
CASSVRVEWADTQYF
TGTGCCAGCAGCGTGAGGGTAGAATGGGCAGATACGCAGTATTTT
>TRBV29-1|once|NA|TRBJ1-2
CSVRLQANYGYTF
TGCAGCGTCAGGCTACAGGCGAACTATGGCTACACCTTC
>TRBV5-1|once|NA|TRBJ1-1
CASSPMGGARNTEAFF
TGCGCCAGCAGCCCCATGGGGGGGGCGAGGAACACTGAAGCTTTCTTT